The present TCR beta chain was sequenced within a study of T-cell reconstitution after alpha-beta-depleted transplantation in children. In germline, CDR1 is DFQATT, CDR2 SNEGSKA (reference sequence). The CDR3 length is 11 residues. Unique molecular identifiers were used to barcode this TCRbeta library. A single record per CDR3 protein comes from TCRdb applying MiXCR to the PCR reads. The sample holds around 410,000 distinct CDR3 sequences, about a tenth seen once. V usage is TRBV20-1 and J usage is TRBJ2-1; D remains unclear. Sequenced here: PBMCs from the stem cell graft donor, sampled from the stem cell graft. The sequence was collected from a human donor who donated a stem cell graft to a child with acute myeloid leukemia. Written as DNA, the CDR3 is TGCAGAGCAGGTTCATACAATGAGCAGTTCTTC. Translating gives CRAGSYNEQFF.